This TCR beta chain was obtained from a study of CD8 T cells in ankylosing spondylitis. Points from the study as a whole: CD8+ by phenotype, disease-linked clones were relatively rare in peripheral blood.

Using its own MiXCR run on the 5' RACE reads, TCRdb lists one record per CDR3 protein. The sample gives about 240,000 distinct CDR3 sequences, about 10% of which show up once; 6.8% is in the top ten. As concerns this clonotype: Its antigen is as yet unknown.

The CDR3 extends over 14 amino acids. The germline gives CDR1 MNHEY, CDR2 SVGAGI. Trimming took 8 bases from V and 0 from J, leaving 13 bases between them. The TCR comes from a male donor with ankylosing spondylitis or in good health (not recorded which). The chain joins TRBV6-5 to TRBJ1-1; no firm D call. Sequencing was done on a sample of blood, either unsorted or a sorted T cell fraction (not recorded which). CDR3 amino acids: CASRWAEVNTEAFF. In DNA, the CDR3 is TGTGCCAGCCGTTGGGCAGAAGTGAACACTGAAGCTTTCTTT.